The clone carrying this T cell receptor (beta chain) was counted a few times. Germline CDR1 SGHTA, CDR2 FQGNSA. The CDR3 runs to 16 residues. The V and J ends lost 5 bases and 7 bases, in that order; junction bases with no gene match: 14. Methods used by the authors: Amplified reference gene primers provided the basis for estimating nucleated cell counts. The protocol was immunoSEQ multiplex PCR, while the TCRdb copy is restricted to in-frame clones and leaves out a portion. V, J and clone size are those of that table, while D and trimming were read from the DNA. The sample has roughly 230,000 clones, about 83% seen once. This entry comes from a study of blood T cell repertoires in COVID-19. Study as a whole: In each case, the material was cDNA or gDNA derived from T cells, B-cell-depleted T cells, or PBMCs.

The receptor was isolated from a human donor in a cohort sampled during active COVID-19. The sequencing sample was made of peripheral blood. The V gene is TRBV7-2, the J gene TRBJ2-1; 7 bases line up with TRBD1. The CDR3 here is CASSPSYGTVGNEQFF. Written as DNA, the CDR3 is TGTGCCAGCAGCCCCTCCTATGGGACAGTTGGAAATGAGCAGTTCTTC.